This is a list of T cell receptor beta chains from one sample in a study of cytomegalovirus exposure and HLA in healthy donors. Generated by immunoSEQ multiplex PCR, the TCRdb table keeps only in-frame clones and is missing some. The sample contains 90,000 to 120,000 clones, roughly 78% of which appear only once. The sample was PBMCs. The receptors derive from a woman in her 40s in good health and CMV-seronegative. The CDR3 runs from the conserved cysteine through the conserved F or W. Each record gives: J gene, V gene, D gene, clone size, CDR3 DNA, CDR3 protein. The D gene is left open where the match is weak. Only part of the rows carry a size: once, few, many, or a class if the clone is expanded.

J gene: TRBJ1-5
V gene: TRBV28
D gene: .
clone size: .
CDR3 DNA: TGTGCCAGCAACTTCTATCCGGCGGGAGGTCAGCCCCAGCATTTT
CDR3 protein: CASNFYPAGGQPQHF

J gene: TRBJ1-1
V gene: TRBV28
D gene: TRBD1
clone size: .
CDR3 DNA: TGTGCCAGCAGGCATCCGGGACAGCGGATAGGGACTGAAGCTTTCTTT
CDR3 protein: CASRHPGQRIGTEAFF

J gene: TRBJ1-2
V gene: TRBV6-5
D gene: .
clone size: few
CDR3 DNA: TGTGCCAGCAGCTCTAGGCGGACTCGGGGTGGCTACACCTTC
CDR3 protein: CASSSRRTRGGYTF

J gene: TRBJ2-3
V gene: TRBV5-4
D gene: .
clone size: once
CDR3 DNA: TGTGCCAGCAGCTTATCGGGTTCAGATACGCAGTATTTT
CDR3 protein: CASSLSGSDTQYF

J gene: TRBJ2-6
V gene: TRBV18
D gene: .
clone size: once
CDR3 DNA: TGTGCCAGCTCGCATGGGGAGGCTGGGGCCAACGTCCTGACTTTC
CDR3 protein: CASSHGEAGANVLTF

J gene: TRBJ2-3
V gene: TRBV7-8
D gene: .
clone size: .
CDR3 DNA: TGTGCCAGCAGCACCTACCCAGGGGGAGGATTACCAGATACGCAGTATTTT
CDR3 protein: CASSTYPGGGLPDTQYF

J gene: TRBJ2-1
V gene: TRBV2
D gene: .
clone size: .
CDR3 DNA: TGTGCCAGCAGTGAATTCTCTGCGGTGAGCTCCTACAATGAGCAGTTCTTC
CDR3 protein: CASSEFSAVSSYNEQFF

J gene: TRBJ2-2
V gene: TRBV9
D gene: TRBD2
clone size: .
CDR3 DNA: TGTGCCAGCAGCGTAGAAGGTAGCGGGATAAGAACCGGGGAGCTGTTTTTT
CDR3 protein: CASSVEGSGIRTGELFF

J gene: TRBJ1-1
V gene: TRBV18
D gene: TRBD1
clone size: .
CDR3 DNA: TGTGCCAGCTCCATGGGGACAGCGAACACTGAAGCTTTCTTT
CDR3 protein: CASSMGTANTEAFF

J gene: TRBJ1-4
V gene: TRBV5-1
D gene: .
clone size: .
CDR3 DNA: TGCGCCAGCAGCTTGGATCCACACCCAACTAATGAAAAACTGTTTTTT
CDR3 protein: CASSLDPHPTNEKLFF

J gene: TRBJ2-6
V gene: TRBV4-1
D gene: .
clone size: once
CDR3 DNA: TGCGCCAGCAGCCAGTTACAGGGTTTTATCTCTGGGGCCAACGTCCTGACTTTC
CDR3 protein: CASSQLQGFISGANVLTF

J gene: TRBJ2-7
V gene: TRBV28
D gene: .
clone size: .
CDR3 DNA: TGTGCCAGCAGTTTCCCCCTCATAAACAGGGAATCCTACGAGCAGTACTTC
CDR3 protein: CASSFPLINRESYEQYF

J gene: TRBJ1-2
V gene: TRBV5-1
D gene: .
clone size: .
CDR3 DNA: TGCGCCAGCAGCACAGAAACCGGGAGCGATGGCTACACCTTC
CDR3 protein: CASSTETGSDGYTF

J gene: TRBJ1-1
V gene: TRBV27
D gene: .
clone size: .
CDR3 DNA: TGTGCCAGCAGTTTGAGGAGCCTCGATGAAGCTTTCTTT
CDR3 protein: CASSLRSLDEAFF

J gene: TRBJ2-1
V gene: TRBV19
D gene: .
clone size: .
CDR3 DNA: TGTGCCAGTAGTATACAAGGGAGTCGTAGTAATGAGCAGTTCTTC
CDR3 protein: CASSIQGSRSNEQFF

J gene: TRBJ2-1
V gene: TRBV19
D gene: .
clone size: .
CDR3 DNA: TGTGCCAGTAGCTGGAGCTCCTACAATGAGCAGTTCTTC
CDR3 protein: CASSWSSYNEQFF

J gene: TRBJ2-1
V gene: TRBV28
D gene: TRBD2
clone size: .
CDR3 DNA: TGTGCCAGCAGCGGTAGGGCGGGAGGGTACAATGAGCAGTTCTTC
CDR3 protein: CASSGRAGGYNEQFF

J gene: TRBJ1-5
V gene: TRBV7-2
D gene: .
clone size: .
CDR3 DNA: TGTGCCAGCAGCTCCTATGCGGGAGGGCCCCAGCATTTT
CDR3 protein: CASSSYAGGPQHF

J gene: TRBJ1-2
V gene: TRBV9
D gene: TRBD1
clone size: .
CDR3 DNA: TGTGCCAGTCGCCGTGGGACAGGGCAATTCTATGGCTACACCTTC
CDR3 protein: CASRRGTGQFYGYTF

J gene: TRBJ2-3
V gene: TRBV7-6
D gene: .
clone size: .
CDR3 DNA: TGTGCCAGCAGCTTATCAGGCGGGCGCTACACAGATACGCAGTATTTT
CDR3 protein: CASSLSGGRYTDTQYF

J gene: TRBJ1-1
V gene: TRBV19
D gene: .
clone size: .
CDR3 DNA: TGTGCCAGTAGTATGGGCCGCAAGAACACTGAAGCTTTCTTT
CDR3 protein: CASSMGRKNTEAFF

J gene: TRBJ2-7
V gene: TRBV11-2
D gene: TRBD1
clone size: .
CDR3 DNA: TGTGCCAGCAGCTCGTACTTCCGGGACAGGGACTACGAGCAGTACTTC
CDR3 protein: CASSSYFRDRDYEQYF

J gene: TRBJ2-7
V gene: TRBV6-1
D gene: .
clone size: few
CDR3 DNA: TGTGCCAGCAGCGCCACTAGATTGCCCACCTACGAGCAGTACTTC
CDR3 protein: CASSATRLPTYEQYF

J gene: TRBJ2-7
V gene: TRBV6-1
D gene: TRBD1
clone size: .
CDR3 DNA: TGTGCCAGCAGTGGCCATTGGGGACAGGGCTACGAGCAGTACTTC
CDR3 protein: CASSGHWGQGYEQYF

J gene: TRBJ1-2
V gene: TRBV7-9
D gene: .
clone size: .
CDR3 DNA: TGTGCCAGCAGCTTGGGTTCGTCAGGGAACTATGGCTACACCTTC
CDR3 protein: CASSLGSSGNYGYTF

J gene: TRBJ2-1
V gene: TRBV9
D gene: TRBD1
clone size: .
CDR3 DNA: TGTGCCAGCAGCGTGGGACAGCCGGCGTACAATGAGCAGTTCTTC
CDR3 protein: CASSVGQPAYNEQFF

J gene: TRBJ2-5
V gene: TRBV7-2
D gene: .
clone size: .
CDR3 DNA: TGTGCCAGCAGCTTAGGGGGTCCTAGCGAGAGCTTTTGGCGGTACTTC
CDR3 protein: CASSLGGPSESFWRYF

J gene: TRBJ1-1
V gene: TRBV6-5
D gene: TRBD1
clone size: once
CDR3 DNA: TGTGCCAGCAGTTACGAGCCCAGGGGGCCGGTTGAAGCTTTCTTT
CDR3 protein: CASSYEPRGPVEAFF

J gene: TRBJ2-6
V gene: TRBV7-8
D gene: TRBD2
clone size: few
CDR3 DNA: TGTGCCAGCAGCCAACTAGCGGGAGGGCTTGGGGCCAACGTCCTGACTTTC
CDR3 protein: CASSQLAGGLGANVLTF

J gene: TRBJ2-7
V gene: TRBV29-1
D gene: TRBD1
clone size: .
CDR3 DNA: TGCAGCGTAGCCGACAGGGGCCCCACCTACGAGCAGTACTTC
CDR3 protein: CSVADRGPTYEQYF

J gene: TRBJ2-1
V gene: TRBV11-1
D gene: .
clone size: once
CDR3 DNA: TGTGCCAGCAGCCCCTACGGTACTGAGCAGTTCTTC
CDR3 protein: CASSPYGTEQFF

J gene: TRBJ2-7
V gene: TRBV19
D gene: TRBD1
clone size: few
CDR3 DNA: TGTGCCAGCTCACAGGGGCTCGGGGTAAGCGAGCAGTACTTC
CDR3 protein: CASSQGLGVSEQYF

J gene: TRBJ2-4
V gene: TRBV27
D gene: TRBD1
clone size: .
CDR3 DNA: TGTGCCAGCAGTGTCCAGGGGGCCTTAGCCAAAAACATTCAGTACTTC
CDR3 protein: CASSVQGALAKNIQYF

J gene: TRBJ2-1
V gene: TRBV9
D gene: TRBD2
clone size: .
CDR3 DNA: TGTGCCAGCAGCGTAGGTGTCGTGCGGGGGTACAATGAGCAGTTCTTC
CDR3 protein: CASSVGVVRGYNEQFF

J gene: TRBJ1-2
V gene: TRBV7-2
D gene: TRBD1
clone size: few
CDR3 DNA: TGTGCCAGGCAGGGGGTCGACTATGGCTACACCTTC
CDR3 protein: CARQGVDYGYTF

J gene: TRBJ2-3
V gene: TRBV6-6
D gene: .
clone size: few
CDR3 DNA: TGTGCCAGCAACAGGGACCCGATTGATACGCAGTATTTT
CDR3 protein: CASNRDPIDTQYF

J gene: TRBJ2-1
V gene: TRBV7-9
D gene: TRBD2
clone size: few
CDR3 DNA: TGTGCCAGCGCGGGGGGCTATCATCCCTACAATGAGCAGTTCTTC
CDR3 protein: CASAGGYHPYNEQFF

J gene: TRBJ2-3
V gene: TRBV5-4
D gene: TRBD2
clone size: few
CDR3 DNA: TGTGCCAGCAGCTTAGGACTAGCGGGCACAGATACGCAGTATTTT
CDR3 protein: CASSLGLAGTDTQYF

J gene: TRBJ1-4
V gene: TRBV2
D gene: TRBD1
clone size: .
CDR3 DNA: TGTGCCAGCAGTGATGGGGTGGCAGGGGGACTGTTTTTT
CDR3 protein: CASSDGVAGGLFF

J gene: TRBJ1-1
V gene: TRBV6-1
D gene: .
clone size: .
CDR3 DNA: TGTGCCAGCAGTGAAAATCCCGTCTCGGGAACTGAAGCTTTCTTT
CDR3 protein: CASSENPVSGTEAFF

J gene: TRBJ2-1
V gene: TRBV19
D gene: TRBD1
clone size: .
CDR3 DNA: TGTGCCAGTAGTATTATGGGACAGGGCTACAATGAGCAGTTCTTC
CDR3 protein: CASSIMGQGYNEQFF

J gene: TRBJ1-5
V gene: TRBV27
D gene: .
clone size: .
CDR3 DNA: TGTGCCAGCAAATCTTTAACGGGGTGGCAGCCCCAGCATTTT
CDR3 protein: CASKSLTGWQPQHF

J gene: TRBJ1-5
V gene: TRBV28
D gene: TRBD1
clone size: few
CDR3 DNA: TGTGCCAGCAGTCTCTACGGGACAGATAATCAGCCCCAGCATTTT
CDR3 protein: CASSLYGTDNQPQHF

J gene: TRBJ2-1
V gene: TRBV19
D gene: .
clone size: .
CDR3 DNA: TGTGCCAGTAGTATTTATTCCAGCGGTAATGAGCAGTTCTTC
CDR3 protein: CASSIYSSGNEQFF

J gene: TRBJ2-7
V gene: TRBV28
D gene: .
clone size: .
CDR3 DNA: TGTGCCAGCAGTTTGCAGGTCTCCGAGCAGTACTTC
CDR3 protein: CASSLQVSEQYF